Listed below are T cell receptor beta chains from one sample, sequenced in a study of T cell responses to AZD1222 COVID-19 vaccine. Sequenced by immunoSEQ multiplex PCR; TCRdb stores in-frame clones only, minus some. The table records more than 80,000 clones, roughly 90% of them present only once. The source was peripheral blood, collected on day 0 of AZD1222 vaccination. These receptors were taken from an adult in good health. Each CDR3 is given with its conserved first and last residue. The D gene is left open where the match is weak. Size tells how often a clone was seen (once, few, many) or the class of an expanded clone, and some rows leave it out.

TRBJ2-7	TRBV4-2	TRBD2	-	CASSQAVAGALYEQYF	TGTGCCAGCAGCCAAGCGGTAGCGGGGGCCCTCTACGAGCAGTACTTC
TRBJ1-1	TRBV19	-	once	CASSLSKNTEAFF	TGTGCCAGTAGCCTATCTAAGAACACTGAAGCTTTCTTT
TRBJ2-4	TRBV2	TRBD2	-	CASSESGVAKNIQYF	TGTGCCAGCAGCGAAAGCGGGGTGGCCAAAAACATTCAGTACTTC
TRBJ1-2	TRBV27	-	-	CASSPRVPNYGYTF	TGTGCCAGCAGTCCCCGTGTCCCAAACTATGGCTACACCTTC
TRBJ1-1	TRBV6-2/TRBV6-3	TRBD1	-	CASSRQGLDTEAFF	TGTGCCAGCAGTCGACAGGGCTTGGACACTGAAGCTTTCTTT
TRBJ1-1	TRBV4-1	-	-	CASSQSLIRGPNTEAFF	TGCGCCAGCAGCCAGTCCTTAATACGGGGCCCAAACACTGAAGCTTTCTTT
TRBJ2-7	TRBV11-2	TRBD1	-	CASSSRTGAFLDEQYF	TGTGCCAGCAGCTCCAGGACAGGGGCGTTTTTAGACGAGCAGTACTTC
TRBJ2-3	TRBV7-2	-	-	CASSLAAATDTQYF	TGTGCCAGCAGCTTAGCAGCGGCCACAGATACGCAGTATTTT
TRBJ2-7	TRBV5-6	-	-	CASSLVDGGEQYF	TGTGCCAGCAGCTTGGTAGACGGTGGAGAGCAGTACTTC
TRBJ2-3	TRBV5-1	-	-	CASSFGQGRDTQYF	TGCGCCAGCAGCTTCGGGCAGGGCAGAGATACGCAGTATTTT
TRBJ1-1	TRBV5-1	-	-	CASSPGTNTEAFF	TGCGCCAGCAGCCCCGGAACTAACACTGAAGCTTTCTTT
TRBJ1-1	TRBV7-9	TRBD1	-	CASSWTGATEAFF	TGTGCCAGCAGCTGGACAGGGGCCACTGAAGCTTTCTTT
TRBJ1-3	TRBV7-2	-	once	CASSSMDVRSGNTIYF	TGTGCCAGCAGCTCAATGGACGTACGCTCTGGAAACACCATATATTTT
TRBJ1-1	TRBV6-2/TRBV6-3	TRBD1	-	CASSYKAGTGPTEAFF	TGTGCCAGCAGTTACAAAGCCGGGACAGGGCCCACTGAAGCTTTCTTT
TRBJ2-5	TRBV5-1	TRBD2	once	CASSTGTSGGAWYF	TGCGCCAGCAGTACCGGGACTAGCGGGGGGGCTTGGTACTTC
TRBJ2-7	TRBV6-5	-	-	CASRYRGQPYEQYF	TGTGCCAGCAGATACAGAGGGCAGCCCTACGAGCAGTACTTC
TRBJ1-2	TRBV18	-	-	CASSYGTAGDGYTF	TGTGCCAGCTCATACGGGACGGCCGGCGATGGCTACACCTTC
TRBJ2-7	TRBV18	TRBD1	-	CASSRDRESYEQYF	TGTGCCAGCTCCCGGGACAGGGAGTCCTACGAGCAGTACTTC
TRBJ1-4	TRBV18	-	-	CASSRGVDEKLFF	TGTGCCAGCTCACGAGGGGTTGATGAAAAACTGTTTTTT
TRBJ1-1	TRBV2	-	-	CASSEEGGTEAFF	TGTGCCAGCAGTGAAGAGGGAGGAACTGAAGCTTTCTTT
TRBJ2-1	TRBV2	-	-	CASSEVAGVGEQFF	TGTGCCAGCAGTGAAGTGGCAGGGGTGGGTGAGCAGTTCTTC
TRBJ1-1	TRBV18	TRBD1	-	CASSPSGGTEAFF	TGTGCCAGCTCCCCTTCAGGGGGGACTGAAGCTTTCTTT
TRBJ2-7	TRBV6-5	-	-	CASSSRRLGTYEQYF	TGTGCCAGCAGTTCCCGGAGGTTAGGGACCTACGAGCAGTACTTC
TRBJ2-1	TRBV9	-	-	CASSLGTVSPSHEQFF	TGTGCCAGCAGCCTCGGGACTGTAAGCCCAAGCCATGAGCAGTTCTTC
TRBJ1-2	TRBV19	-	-	CASSIVRNSDSYGYTF	TGTGCCAGTAGTATAGTTCGGAACAGTGACTCATATGGCTACACCTTC
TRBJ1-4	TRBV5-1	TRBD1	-	CASSPWDSPNEKLFF	TGCGCCAGCAGCCCCTGGGACAGCCCTAATGAAAAACTGTTTTTT
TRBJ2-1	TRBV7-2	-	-	CASGIGDAGRFNEQFF	TGTGCCAGCGGTATAGGGGACGCAGGGCGGTTCAATGAGCAGTTCTTC
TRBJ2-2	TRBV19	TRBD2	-	CASIRTGTSGGPWAGELFF	TGTGCCAGTATACGGACCGGGACTAGCGGGGGGCCATGGGCCGGGGAGCTGTTTTTT
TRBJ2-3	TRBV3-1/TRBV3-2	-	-	CASSILDTQYF	TGTGCCAGCAGCATCCTTGATACGCAGTATTTT
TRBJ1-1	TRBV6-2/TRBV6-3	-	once	CASSYRGQASGTPYTEAFF	TGTGCCAGCAGTTATCGGGGCCAGGCTTCTGGGACACCCTACACTGAAGCTTTCTTT
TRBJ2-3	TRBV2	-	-	CASRNLASSTDTQYF	TGTGCCAGCAGAAACCTAGCGAGTAGCACAGATACGCAGTATTTT
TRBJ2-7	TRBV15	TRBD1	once	CATSRGLGTGEYEQYF	TGTGCCACCAGCAGAGGTTTAGGGACAGGAGAATACGAGCAGTACTTC
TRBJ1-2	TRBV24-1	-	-	CATSDRGGSTDPNYGYTF	TGTGCCACCAGTGATCGCGGGGGTTCAACAGATCCTAACTATGGCTACACCTTC
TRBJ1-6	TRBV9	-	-	CASSVRTSYNSPLHF	TGTGCCAGCAGCGTTCGGACAAGTTATAATTCACCCCTCCACTTT
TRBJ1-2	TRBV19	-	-	CASSMSGGSRLYGYTF	TGTGCCAGTAGTATGAGTGGGGGTAGTCGGCTCTATGGCTACACCTTC
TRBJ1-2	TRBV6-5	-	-	CASRKDNYGYTF	TGTGCCAGCAGAAAAGACAACTATGGCTACACCTTC
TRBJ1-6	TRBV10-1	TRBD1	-	CASSESMGQFNSPLHF	TGCGCCAGCAGTGAGTCGATGGGACAGTTTAATTCACCCCTCCACTTT
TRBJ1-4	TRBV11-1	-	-	CASSPNSWEGEKLFF	TGTGCCAGCAGCCCCAACTCCTGGGAGGGCGAAAAACTGTTTTTT
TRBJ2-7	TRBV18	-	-	CASSPPGRRSSYEQYF	TGTGCCAGCTCACCACCGGGTCGACGGAGCTCCTACGAGCAGTACTTC
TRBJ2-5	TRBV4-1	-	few	CASSPRARQETQYF	TGCGCCAGCAGCCCCCGGGCCCGTCAAGAGACCCAGTACTTC
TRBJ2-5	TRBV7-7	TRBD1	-	CASSPGQGQETQYF	TGTGCTAGCAGCCCGGGACAGGGGCAAGAGACCCAGTACTTC
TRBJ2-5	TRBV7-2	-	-	CASRGGGPQETQYF	TGTGCCAGCAGGGGCGGGGGCCCACAAGAGACCCAGTACTTC
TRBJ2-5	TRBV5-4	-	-	CASSSGQRQETQYF	TGTGCCAGCAGCTCCGGACAGAGACAAGAGACCCAGTACTTC
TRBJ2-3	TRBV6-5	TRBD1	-	CASSYSGQTDTQYF	TGTGCCAGCAGTTACTCGGGACAGACAGATACGCAGTATTTT
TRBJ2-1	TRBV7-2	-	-	CASSFEYYNEQFF	TGTGCCAGCAGCTTCGAATACTACAATGAGCAGTTCTTC
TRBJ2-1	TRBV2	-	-	CASSKERWDMIF	TGTGCCAGCAGTAAAGAAAGATGGGATATGATCTTC
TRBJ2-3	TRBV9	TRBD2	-	CASSVGSGSTDTQYF	TGTGCCAGCAGCGTAGGTAGCGGGAGCACAGATACGCAGTATTTT
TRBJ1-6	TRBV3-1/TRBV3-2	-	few	CASSQGSGNSPLHF	TGTGCCAGCAGCCAGGGGTCAGGGAATTCACCCCTCCACTTT
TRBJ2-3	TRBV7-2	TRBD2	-	CASRPRGLAGHTDTQYF	TGTGCCAGCAGGCCACGGGGCCTAGCGGGGCACACAGATACGCAGTATTTT
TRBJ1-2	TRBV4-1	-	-	CASSQEGRIYGYTF	TGCGCCAGCAGCCAAGAAGGCAGAATCTATGGCTACACCTTC